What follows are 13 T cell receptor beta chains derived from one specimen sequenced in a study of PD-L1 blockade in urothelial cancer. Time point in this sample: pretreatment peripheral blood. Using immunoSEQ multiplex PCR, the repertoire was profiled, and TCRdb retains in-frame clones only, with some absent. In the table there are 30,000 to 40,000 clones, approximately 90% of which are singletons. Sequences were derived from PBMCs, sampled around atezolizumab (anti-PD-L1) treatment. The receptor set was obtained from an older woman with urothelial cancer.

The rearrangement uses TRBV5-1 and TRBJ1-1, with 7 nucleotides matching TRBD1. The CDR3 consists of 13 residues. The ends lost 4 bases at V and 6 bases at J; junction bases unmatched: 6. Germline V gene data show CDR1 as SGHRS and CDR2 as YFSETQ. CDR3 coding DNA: TGCGCCAGCAGCGGGGGACAGCACCCTGAAGCTTTCTTT. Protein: CASSGGQHPEAFF.

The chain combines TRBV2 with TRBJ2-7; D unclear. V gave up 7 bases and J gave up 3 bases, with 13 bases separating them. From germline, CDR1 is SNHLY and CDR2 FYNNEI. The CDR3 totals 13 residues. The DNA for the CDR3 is TGTGCCAGCATGCCTCTGGGCGACTACGAGCAGTACTTC. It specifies CASMPLGDYEQYF.

CDR3 DNA: TGTGCCAGCAGCTTGAGCGGGAGGGCCGCCGATGAGCAGTTCTTC. Protein product: CASSLSGRAADEQFF. The V gene is TRBV7-9, the J gene TRBJ2-1; TRBD2 matches 10 bases. The CDR3 length is 15 residues. CDR1 is SEHNR and CDR2 is FQNEAQ in the germline V gene (reference sequence). The J segment lost 8 bases and the V segment lost 3 bases, leaving 7 bases of the junction unmatched. Looking up the rest from reference TRBV7-9 and TRBJ2-1 gives the full variable domain: DTGVSQNPRHKITKRGQNVTFRCDPISEHNRLYWYRQTLGQGPEFLTYFQNEAQLEKSRLLSDRFSAERPKGSFSTLEIQRTEQGDSAMYLCASSLSGRAADEQFFGPGTRLTVL.

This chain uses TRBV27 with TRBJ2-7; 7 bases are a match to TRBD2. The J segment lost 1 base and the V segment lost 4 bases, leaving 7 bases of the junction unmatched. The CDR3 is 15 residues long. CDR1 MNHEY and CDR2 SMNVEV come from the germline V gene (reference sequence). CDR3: CASSWGGRRSYEQYF. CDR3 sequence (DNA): TGTGCCAGCAGTTGGGGCGGGAGAAGGTCCTACGAGCAGTACTTC.

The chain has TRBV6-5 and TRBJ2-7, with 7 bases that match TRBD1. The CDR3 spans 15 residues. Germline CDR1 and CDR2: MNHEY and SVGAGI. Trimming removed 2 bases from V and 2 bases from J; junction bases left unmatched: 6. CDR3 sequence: CASSYHLTGTYEQYF. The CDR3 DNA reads TGTGCCAGCAGTTACCACCTGACAGGGACCTACGAGCAGTACTTC.

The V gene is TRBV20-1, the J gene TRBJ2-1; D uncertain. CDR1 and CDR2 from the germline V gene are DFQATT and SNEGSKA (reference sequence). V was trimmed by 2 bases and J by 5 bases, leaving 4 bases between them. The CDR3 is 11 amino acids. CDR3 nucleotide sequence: TGCAGTGCTAGAACTAACAATGAGCAGTTCTTC. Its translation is CSARTNNEQFF.

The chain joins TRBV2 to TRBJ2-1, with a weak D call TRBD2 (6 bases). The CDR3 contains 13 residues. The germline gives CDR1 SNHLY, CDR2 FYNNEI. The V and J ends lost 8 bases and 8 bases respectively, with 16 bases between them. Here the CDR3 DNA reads TGTGCCAGCGACGGGACTGCATCTGATGAGCAGTTCTTC. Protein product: CASDGTASDEQFF.

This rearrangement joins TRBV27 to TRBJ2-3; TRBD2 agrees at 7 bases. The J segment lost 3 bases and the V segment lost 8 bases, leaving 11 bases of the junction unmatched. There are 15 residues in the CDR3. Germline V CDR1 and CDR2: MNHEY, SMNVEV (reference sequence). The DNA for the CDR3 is TGTGCCAGCGCTTTGGGGCTAGCGGATACAGATACGCAGTATTTT. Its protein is CASALGLADTDTQYF.

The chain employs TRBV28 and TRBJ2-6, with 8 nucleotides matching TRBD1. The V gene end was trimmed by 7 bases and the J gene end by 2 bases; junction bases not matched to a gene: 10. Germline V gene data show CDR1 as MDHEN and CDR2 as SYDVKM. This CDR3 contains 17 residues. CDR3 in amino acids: CASTPGQDFAGANVLTF. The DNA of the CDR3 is TGTGCCAGCACCCCGGGACAGGACTTCGCTGGGGCCAACGTCCTGACTTTC.

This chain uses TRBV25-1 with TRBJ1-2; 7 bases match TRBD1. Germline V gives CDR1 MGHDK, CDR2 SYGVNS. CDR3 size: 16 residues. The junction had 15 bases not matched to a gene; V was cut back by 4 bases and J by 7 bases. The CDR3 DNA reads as TGTGCCAGCAGTGGACGCAAAATGGGGACAGTCGGTGGCTACACCTTC. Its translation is CASSGRKMGTVGGYTF.

The CDR3 is CASSYWGGNEKLFF. The CDR3 DNA reads as TGTGCCAGCAGTTATTGGGGGGGTAATGAAAAACTGTTTTTT. The J gene is TRBJ1-4, the V gene TRBV6-5; maybe TRBD1 (5 bases). This CDR3 is built from 14 residues. Germline-derived CDR1 and CDR2 are MNHEY and SVGAGI. The V end lost 3 bases, the J end lost 4 bases, and 9 bases lay between the germline ends.

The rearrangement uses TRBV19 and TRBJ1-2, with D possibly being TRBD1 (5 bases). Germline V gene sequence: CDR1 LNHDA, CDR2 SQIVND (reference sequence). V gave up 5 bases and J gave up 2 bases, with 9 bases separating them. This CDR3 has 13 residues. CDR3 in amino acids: CASSPDKNYGYTF. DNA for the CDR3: TGTGCCAGTAGTCCGGACAAGAACTATGGCTACACCTTC.

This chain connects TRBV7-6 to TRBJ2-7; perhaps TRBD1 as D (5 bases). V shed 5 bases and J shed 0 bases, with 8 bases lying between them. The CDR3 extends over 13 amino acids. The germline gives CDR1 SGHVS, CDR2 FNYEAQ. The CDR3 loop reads CASSQGSSYEQYF. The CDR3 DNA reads TGTGCCAGCAGCCAGGGCAGCTCCTACGAGCAGTACTTC.